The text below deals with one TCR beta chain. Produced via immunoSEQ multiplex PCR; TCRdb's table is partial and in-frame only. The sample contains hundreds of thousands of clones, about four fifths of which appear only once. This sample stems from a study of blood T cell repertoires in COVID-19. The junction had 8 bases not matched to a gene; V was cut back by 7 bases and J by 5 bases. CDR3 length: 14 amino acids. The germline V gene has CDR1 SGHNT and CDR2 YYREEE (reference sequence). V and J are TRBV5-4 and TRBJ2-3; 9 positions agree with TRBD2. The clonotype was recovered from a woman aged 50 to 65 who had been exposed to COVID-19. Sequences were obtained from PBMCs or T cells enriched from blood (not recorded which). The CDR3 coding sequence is TGTGCCAGCCGAACCGAAGCGGGGGGAGATACGCAGTATTTT. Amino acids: CASRTEAGGDTQYF.